This TCR beta chain is drawn from a study of control samples from healthy donors and cancer patients. The method was immunoSEQ multiplex PCR; TCRdb's version includes in-frame clones alone and lacks a portion of them. The sample includes fewer than 200,000 clones, 96% of them seen just once. From germline, CDR1 is MGHDK and CDR2 SYGVNS. The CDR3 is 14 amino acids. The germline V and J ends were trimmed by 1 base and 3 bases, with 9 bases remaining between them. The clonotype was recovered from a woman under 40 in good health. Sequenced input: blood. This rearrangement joins TRBV25-1 to TRBJ1-1; D is unresolved. The CDR3 DNA reads TGTGCCAGCAGTGAATGGCTTGGGGACACTGAAGCTTTCTTT. This codes for CASSEWLGDTEAFF.